The next 27 T cell receptor beta chains were all read from a single sample in a study of T cell changes during pregnancy in multiple sclerosis. Only in-frame clones appear in the TCRdb table, and some are missing; sequencing was by immunoSEQ multiplex PCR. Of roughly 89,000 clones in the sample, approximately 95% are singletons; the top ten hold about 1.7%. Specimen: peripheral blood, collected after pregnancy. These receptors were obtained from a female donor in good health, enrolled as a control in a pregnancy study.

This clone was counted a few times. The rearrangement uses TRBV5-4 and TRBJ1-1, with TRBD1 identical over 7 bases. This CDR3 comprises 15 residues. CDR1 SGHNT and CDR2 YYREEE come from the germline V gene (reference sequence). V was pared by 3 bases and J by 5 bases, with 10 bases of the junction left unmatched. The CDR3 protein is CASSSSRGFVTEAFF. For the CDR3, the DNA is TGTGCCAGCAGCTCCTCCAGGGGGTTCGTTACTGAAGCTTTCTTT.

The chain carries TRBV19 and TRBJ2-1, with 10 bases identical to TRBD1. The CDR3 loop spans 15 amino acids. V dropped 9 bases and J dropped 4; count of bases not matched to a gene: 9. Germline CDR1 reads LNHDA; CDR2 reads SQIVND (reference sequence). CDR3 nucleotide sequence: TGTGCCAGCAACCCCGGACAGGGGGGTTACAATGAGCAGTTCTTC. Translated, it gives CASNPGQGGYNEQFF.

This clone was counted only a few times. V usage is TRBV19 and J usage is TRBJ2-2; D gene uncertain. V was cut by 2 bases and J by 6 bases, with 7 bases left in between. The CDR3 covers 13 residues. In germline, CDR1 is LNHDA, CDR2 SQIVND (reference sequence). DNA for the CDR3: TGTGCCAGTAGTATAAATCGGGCCGGGGAGCTGTTTTTT. Translating it yields CASSINRAGELFF.

The CDR3 nucleotides read TGTGCCAGCAGCGTAGGTTCCGGGAGCTCCTACAATGAGCAGTTCTTC. Translated: CASSVGSGSSYNEQFF. This chain connects TRBV9 to TRBJ2-1; D is perhaps TRBD2 (6 bases). The CDR3 runs to 16 residues. Trimming removed 0 bases from V and 0 bases from J, with 10 bases in between. From germline, CDR1 is SGDLS and CDR2 YYNGEE.

The chain recombines TRBV5-1 with TRBJ1-5; no clear D. The CDR3 is 15 amino acids. Germline assignment: CDR1 SGHRS and CDR2 YFSETQ. Trimming took off 4 bases at V and 0 bases at J, with 11 bases between the two ends. The CDR3 DNA sequence: TGCGCCAGCAGCGCGGAGGGCGGTAGCAATCAGCCCCAGCATTTT. It specifies CASSAEGGSNQPQHF.

The rearrangement links TRBV6-1 to TRBJ2-7; 9 nucleotides line up with TRBD1. Germline V gene sequence: CDR1 MNHNS, CDR2 SASEGT. The CDR3 covers 14 residues. The V gene end was trimmed by 6 bases and the J gene end by 4 bases; junction bases not matched to a gene: 7. CDR3 in amino acids: CASRGDRALYEQYF. CDR3 DNA: TGTGCCAGCAGAGGGGACAGGGCCCTTTACGAGCAGTACTTC.

The V call is TRBV7-9, the J call TRBJ2-2; 9 bases align to TRBD2. V trimming: 4 bases; J trimming: 4 bases; junction bases outside the gene matches: 7. The germline V gene has CDR1 SEHNR and CDR2 FQNEAQ (reference sequence). The CDR3 is made up of 16 amino acids. The CDR3 nucleotides read TGTGCCAGCAGCTCTAGACTAGCGGAGGCCACCGGGGAGCTGTTTTTT. Amino acid sequence: CASSSRLAEATGELFF.

This clone was recorded only once. This sequence joins TRBV28 and TRBJ1-5; 7 bases agree with TRBD1. V dropped 6 bases and J dropped 5; count of bases not matched to a gene: 10. The CDR3 is 15 residues long. The germline V gene encodes CDR1 MDHEN and CDR2 SYDVKM. CDR3 coding DNA: TGTGCCAGCAGGTACCACGGGACAGAAGATCAGCCCCAGCATTTT. Its protein product is CASRYHGTEDQPQHF.

In nucleotides, the CDR3 is TGTGCCAGCAAGAGGACTATGAACACCGGGGAGCTGTTTTTT. Translation: CASKRTMNTGELFF. The chain is built from TRBV21-1 and TRBJ2-2; the table gives TRBD2 as D, unverified against the DNA. TRBV21-1 is tagged as a pseudogene. This CDR3 has 14 residues.

The table lists this clone with a count of one. The J gene is TRBJ2-7, the V gene TRBV4-1; TRBD1 agrees at 8 bases. The V gene end was trimmed by 4 bases and the J gene end by 6 bases; junction bases not matched to a gene: 8. CDR1 is MGHRA and CDR2 is YSYEKL in the germline V gene. The length of the CDR3 is 14 residues. The DNA of the CDR3 is TGCGCCAGCAGCCCAGGACAGGGAGTCCTCGAGCAGTACTTC. Its protein product is CASSPGQGVLEQYF.

The V and J genes are TRBV27 and TRBJ2-1; 7 bases are shared with TRBD2. The CDR3 covers 13 residues. The ends lost 11 bases at V and 5 bases at J; junction bases unmatched: 9. Germline CDR1 is MNHEY and CDR2 is SMNVEV (reference sequence). CDR3 loop: CASSASGNNEQFF. CDR3 DNA sequence: TGTGCCTCATCGGCTAGCGGAAACAATGAGCAGTTCTTC.

The chain recombines TRBV6-6 with TRBJ2-1, with 10 bases identical to TRBD1. Germline trimming cut 5 bases from V and 4 bases from J; bases unmatched to any gene: 2. Germline lookup yields CDR1 MNHNY and CDR2 SVGAGI (reference sequence). CDR3 length: 14 amino acids. The CDR3 is CASSKGQGYNEQFF. The CDR3 nucleotides read TGTGCCAGCAGTAAGGGACAGGGGTACAATGAGCAGTTCTTC.

The rearrangement links TRBV7-9 to TRBJ2-7; 10 bases fit TRBD2. CDR1 SEHNR and CDR2 FQNEAQ come from the germline V gene (reference sequence). Trimming took 4 bases from V and 1 from J; bases not matched to a gene: 4. The length of the CDR3 is 15 residues. The CDR3 is CASSSSSGRSYEQYF. CDR3 in DNA: TGTGCCAGCAGCTCTTCTAGCGGGAGATCCTACGAGCAGTACTTC.

The genes are TRBV11-2 and TRBJ2-7; TRBD2 aligns across 7 bases. Trimming cost V 2 bases and J 6 bases; bases outside gene matches: 7. Germline V gene sequence: CDR1 SGHAT, CDR2 FQNNGV. The CDR3 runs to 14 residues. The DNA of the CDR3 is TGTGCCAGCAGCTTACTAGGGAGGGTCACCGAGCAGTACTTC. Protein product: CASSLLGRVTEQYF.

The chain links TRBV2 to TRBJ2-1, with TRBD2 identical over 10 bases. CDR1 is SNHLY and CDR2 is FYNNEI in the germline V gene. V gave up 3 bases and J gave up 8 bases; unmatched junction bases: 7. CDR3 length: 15 amino acids. The CDR3 bases are TGTGCCAGCAGTGACCCTAGCGGGAGTCCCCATGAGCAGTTCTTC. It is translated as CASSDPSGSPHEQFF.

This clone was detected a few times. The gene calls are TRBV18 and TRBJ2-7, with a weak D call TRBD2 (5 bases). V dropped 2 bases and J dropped 2 bases, with 7 bases sitting between them. Germline CDR1 is KGHSH and CDR2 is LQKENI. This CDR3 has 13 amino acids. The CDR3 here is CASSPKEAYEQYF. CDR3 coding DNA: TGTGCCAGCTCACCAAAGGAGGCCTACGAGCAGTACTTC.

J is TRBJ1-2 and V is TRBV11-2; D might be TRBD1 (5 bases). Germline V gives CDR1 SGHAT, CDR2 FQNNGV. The CDR3 consists of 14 residues. The ends were cut back, 5 bases at V and 4 bases at J, with 14 bases in the middle. The CDR3 sequence is CASSPRAGGYGYTF. CDR3 DNA sequence: TGTGCCAGCAGCCCAAGGGCCGGGGGCTATGGCTACACCTTC.

The chain links TRBV19 to TRBJ1-1; TRBD1 might be the D (5 bases). V was pared by 7 bases and J by 8 bases, with 17 bases between. The CDR3 loop spans 13 amino acids. The germline CDR1 and CDR2 sequences are LNHDA and SQIVND (reference sequence). In DNA form, the CDR3 reads TGTGCCAGTACTAAGGGGTTGCGGGGAGAAGCTTTCTTT. The encoded protein is CASTKGLRGEAFF.

The chain is built from TRBV5-1 and TRBJ2-7; 8 bases agree with TRBD1. J was trimmed by 7 bases and V by 2 bases; bases with no gene match: 8. This CDR3 has 14 amino acids. CDR1 is SGHRS, CDR2 YFSETQ, per germline. The CDR3 nucleotides are TGCGCCAGCAGCTTTCAGGGGGCCTTATGGGAGCAGTACTTC. Translation: CASSFQGALWEQYF.

The chain employs TRBV9 and TRBJ1-1, with D tentatively TRBD1 (6 bases). Germline lookup yields CDR1 SGDLS and CDR2 YYNGEE. The CDR3 totals 15 residues. Trimming left V 0 bases short and J 10 bases short, with 19 bases between. As DNA, the CDR3 is TGTGCCAGCAGCGTAGTCGGGACACCCCTTGAAGGAGCTTTCTTT. Its translation: CASSVVGTPLEGAFF. The complete variable domain, with remaining parts taken from reference TRBV9 and TRBJ1-1, reads DSGVTQTPKHLITATGQRVTLRCSPRSGDLSVYWYQQSLDQGLQFLIQYYNGEERAKGNILERFSAQQFPDLHSELNLSSLELGDSALYFCASSVVGTPLEGAFFGQGTRLTVV.

The chain links TRBV7-2 to TRBJ2-1, with 15 bases fitting TRBD2. Germline V lookup: CDR1 SGHTA, CDR2 FQGNSA. Trimming at V came to 5 bases and at J to 9 bases, leaving 5 bases not matched to a gene. This CDR3 spans 15 amino acids. In DNA form, the CDR3 reads TGTGCCAGCAGCCGTCAGGGACTAGCGGGAGGTGAGCAGTTCTTC. Translated: CASSRQGLAGGEQFF.

The genes are TRBV10-3 and TRBJ2-5, with 14 nucleotides matching TRBD2. V was pared by 10 bases and J by 5 bases, with 9 bases of the junction left unmatched. CDR1 ENHRY and CDR2 SYGVKD come from the germline V gene. The CDR3 is 15 residues long. The chain's CDR3 is CATRLAGGPRETQYF. The CDR3 bases are TGTGCCACCCGACTAGCGGGAGGGCCGAGGGAGACCCAGTACTTC.

The CDR3 protein is CAISESSFYNEQFF. In DNA, the CDR3 is TGTGCCATCAGTGAGTCGAGTTTCTACAATGAGCAGTTCTTC. The chain joins TRBV10-3 to TRBJ2-1; no clear D gene. The CDR3 is made up of 14 amino acids. In germline, CDR1 is ENHRY, CDR2 SYGVKD. The V gene lost 0 bases and the J gene lost 3 bases, with 6 bases spanning the gap.

V is TRBV6-5 and J is TRBJ1-1; D is unclear. CDR1 is MNHEY, CDR2 SVGAGI, per germline. V dropped 0 bases and J dropped 0 bases, with 11 bases sitting between them. This CDR3 has 16 residues. The CDR3 region has the DNA TGTGCCAGCAGTTACTCCGGGATGACCATGAACACTGAAGCTTTCTTT. It codes for CASSYSGMTMNTEAFF.

This clone was counted a single time. The genes are TRBV29-1 and TRBJ2-7; 10 positions match TRBD2. The CDR3 spans 13 residues. Looked up from germline, CDR1 is SQVTM and CDR2 is ANQGSEA. The V gene end was trimmed by 3 bases and the J gene end by 2 bases; junction bases not matched to a gene: 1. The CDR3 DNA is TGCAGCGTTGAGCTAGCGGGGGCCTACGAGCAGTACTTC. Amino acids: CSVELAGAYEQYF.

V is TRBV6-5 and J is TRBJ2-3; D ambiguous. This CDR3 is built from 13 residues. Looked up from germline, CDR1 is MNHEY and CDR2 is SVGAGI. The V and J ends lost 0 bases and 7 bases respectively, with 8 bases between them. CDR3 DNA: TGTGCCAGCAGTTACTCTCGACAAAATACGCAGTATTTT. It codes for CASSYSRQNTQYF.

Details on this clone: Its ends do not fully match the called genes, so a read error is possible. The chain uses TRBV19 and TRBJ1-5; D ambiguous. This CDR3 has 14 residues. The germline V gene has CDR1 LNHDA and CDR2 SQIVND (reference sequence). The chain's CDR3 is CASNGEGGSQPQHF. The CDR3 coding sequence is TGTGCAAGTAATGGGGAGGGAGGGAGTCAGCCCCAGCATTTT.